A selection of T cell receptor beta chains follows, all from one sample in a study of OX40 agonist ivuxolimab in advanced cancers. Sequencing used immunoSEQ multiplex PCR; TCRdb keeps in-frame clones, though not all of them. The data show about 91,000 clones, around 84% seen once. The sample in question was CD4+ or CD8+ T cells sorted from blood, obtained in a trial of the OX40 agonist ivuxolimab. The receptors were sampled from an adult with an advanced solid tumor such as melanoma, head and neck, liver or kidney cancer. Each CDR3 is given with its conserved first and last residue.

V	J	CDR3
TRBV7-2	TRBJ1-2	CASSNINRGDLNYGYTF
TRBV6-6	TRBJ1-4	CASSYDDSNEKLFF
TRBV5-4	TRBJ1-2	CASSHRDSYGYTF
TRBV11-2	TRBJ2-3	CASSLGPTDTQYF
TRBV5-4	TRBJ1-1	CASRRGQMNTEAFF
TRBV2	TRBJ1-5	CASRESGGGGQPQHF
TRBV28	TRBJ2-7	CAVGGGASYEQYF
TRBV2	TRBJ1-1	CASRTGVTEAFF
TRBV29-1	TRBJ1-5	CSVGQGLEPQHF
TRBV28	TRBJ1-2	CASSPPGAGGYTF
TRBV11-1	TRBJ2-5	CASSLGLAGETQYF
TRBV25-1	TRBJ1-6	CASSEDRANSPLHF
TRBV27	TRBJ2-1	CASSLSGTSGYNEQFF
TRBV11-1	TRBJ1-6	CASSGQGQSPLHF
TRBV6-5	TRBJ1-6	CASSFQGADSPLHF
TRBV7-9	TRBJ2-3	CASSSVARGTDTQYF
TRBV15	TRBJ2-3	CASSPRQGVATDTQYF
TRBV5-1	TRBJ1-1	CASSSRTMNTEAFF
TRBV4-1	TRBJ1-3	CASSPPGQISGNTIYF
TRBV2	TRBJ2-2	CASRARSGTGGTGELFF
TRBV29-1	TRBJ2-3	CSVGGGRTDTQYF
TRBV5-1	TRBJ2-7	CASSSSNSENSYEQYF
TRBV10-3	TRBJ1-1	CAISETGRTETINTEAFF
TRBV7-6	TRBJ2-1	CASSLGLVNEQFF
TRBV7-2	TRBJ2-1	CASSSPGQGSYNEQFF
TRBV11-2	TRBJ2-7	CASSRPGRISYEQYF
TRBV7-3	TRBJ2-1	CASSFGTSGYNEQFF
TRBV6-1	TRBJ1-5	CASGLWGTLDQPQHF
TRBV5-6	TRBJ2-3	CASSVGADTQYF
TRBV9	TRBJ1-3	CASSPRTGSGNTIYF
TRBV4-2	TRBJ1-2	CASSQGSSLGVGYTF
TRBV30	TRBJ2-5	CAWSVGEGPQETQYF
TRBV6-5	TRBJ2-1	CASSYLIAGAFGEQFF
TRBV2	TRBJ1-5	CASSEETGDNQPQHF
TRBV2	TRBJ2-7	CASSEQALSYEQYF
TRBV11-2	TRBJ2-5	CASSHAIQGTETQYF
TRBV7-2	TRBJ2-1	CASSSRTSGYNEQFF
TRBV10-2	TRBJ2-6	CASSDESTFSGANVLTF
TRBV11-3	TRBJ2-5	CASSSANRGPQETQYF
TRBV14	TRBJ2-1	CASSQEGGRGYLLSYNEQFF
TRBV19	TRBJ2-2	CASRKATGELFF
TRBV7-3	TRBJ2-2	CASSLNTGATGELFF
TRBV10-3	TRBJ2-1	CAISVPGDEQFF
TRBV28	TRBJ2-1	CASSSTSGGRNEQFF
TRBV19	TRBJ2-1	CASSPRTGVYNEQFF
TRBV4-2	TRBJ2-3	CASSQYSGASGDTQYF
TRBV11-2	TRBJ2-1	CASSFGTSGAINEQFF
TRBV7-2	TRBJ2-1	CASSTHGLASYNEQFF
TRBV4-3	TRBJ1-1	CASSQRGLNTEAFF
TRBV7-9	TRBJ2-1	CASSFTLNNEQFF